Listed below are T cell receptor beta chains from one sample, sequenced in a study of T cell responses to AZD1222 COVID-19 vaccine. Profiled with immunoSEQ multiplex PCR; TCRdb holds only in-frame clones, not every one. This sample yields roughly 100,000 clones, of which 80% to 85% are seen a single time; 15% to 20% belongs to the top ten. The sequencing here drew on peripheral blood, taken on day 0 of AZD1222 vaccination. Every receptor here comes from an adult in good health. Each CDR3 is given with its conserved first and last residue. The D gene is left open where the match is weak. Only part of the rows carry a size: once, few, many, or a class if the clone is expanded.

size	J	V	D	CDR3	DNA
NA	TRBJ1-4	TRBV9	NA	CASSVDHATNEKLFF	TGTGCCAGCAGCGTAGATCATGCAACTAATGAAAAACTGTTTTTT
NA	TRBJ2-3	TRBV7-6	TRBD2	CASSLGGSSGVLAGPTDTQYF	TGTGCCAGCAGCTTAGGGGGATCCTCGGGGGTACTAGCGGGACCCACAGATACGCAGTATTTT
NA	TRBJ1-2	TRBV18	NA	CASSPSRVEGYTF	TGTGCCAGCTCACCGTCCAGGGTTGAAGGCTACACCTTC
NA	TRBJ1-5	TRBV5-1	NA	CASSLEGTGNQPQHF	TGCGCCAGCAGCTTGGAGGGGACCGGCAATCAGCCCCAGCATTTT
NA	TRBJ1-3	TRBV5-6	NA	CASSARDFTGNTIYF	TGTGCCAGCAGCGCTAGGGATTTCACTGGAAACACCATATATTTT
NA	TRBJ2-3	TRBV12-5	TRBD2	CASGLDGRATDTQYF	TGTGCTAGTGGTTTGGACGGGAGGGCAACAGATACGCAGTATTTT
NA	TRBJ1-5	TRBV28	TRBD1	CASRVTGEGQPQHF	TGTGCCAGCAGGGTAACAGGGGAGGGTCAGCCCCAGCATTTT
few	TRBJ2-4	TRBV7-2	TRBD2	CASSTTSGRPAKNIQYF	TGTGCCAGCAGCACGACTAGCGGGAGACCCGCCAAAAACATTCAGTACTTC
NA	TRBJ2-2	TRBV7-9	TRBD2	CASSLAIAGDTGELFF	TGTGCCAGCAGCTTAGCAATAGCGGGGGACACCGGGGAGCTGTTTTTT
NA	TRBJ2-7	TRBV11-2	TRBD1	CASSLEITLGQQFYEQYF	TGTGCCAGCAGCTTAGAAATCACATTGGGACAGCAGTTTTACGAGCAGTACTTC
NA	TRBJ2-4	TRBV15	NA	CATSIREAANIQYF	TGTGCCACCAGCATCCGGGAAGCGGCAAACATTCAGTACTTC
NA	TRBJ1-4	TRBV20-1	NA	CSASTNEKLFF	TGCAGTGCTTCAACTAATGAAAAACTGTTTTTT
few	TRBJ1-1	TRBV19	NA	CASIMDSRNTEAFF	TGTGCCAGTATTATGGACTCGCGGAACACTGAAGCTTTCTTT
NA	TRBJ1-1	TRBV6-2/TRBV6-3	NA	CASSYRDRLNTEAFF	TGTGCCAGCAGTTACCGTGACAGGCTAAACACTGAAGCTTTCTTT
NA	TRBJ1-1	TRBV7-9	TRBD1	CASSSTGRTEAFF	TGTGCCAGCAGCTCGACAGGGCGCACTGAAGCTTTCTTT
NA	TRBJ1-2	TRBV10-3	NA	CASRDRDRNYGYTF	TGTGCCAGCCGCGACCGAGATAGGAACTATGGCTACACCTTC
NA	TRBJ2-3	TRBV28	TRBD2	CASLAGTSRADTQYF	TGTGCCAGCTTGGCCGGGACTAGCAGAGCAGATACGCAGTATTTT
NA	TRBJ1-1	TRBV15	NA	CATSRQGNFEAFF	TGTGCCACCAGCAGGCAGGGTAATTTTGAAGCTTTCTTT
NA	TRBJ2-7	TRBV11-3	NA	CASSLGGKGTPYEQYF	TGTGCCAGCAGCTTAGGTGGAAAGGGGACCCCCTACGAGCAGTACTTC
NA	TRBJ2-5	TRBV19	NA	CASSIGSGFYETQYF	TGTGCCAGTAGTATAGGATCCGGGTTCTATGAGACCCAGTACTTC
NA	TRBJ2-7	TRBV19	TRBD1	CASSNGQGNYEQYF	TGTGCCAGTAGTAACGGACAGGGGAACTACGAGCAGTACTTC
NA	TRBJ1-2	TRBV18	NA	CASSASPTGSHGYTF	TGTGCCAGCTCAGCATCCCCCACAGGGTCCCATGGCTACACCTTC
NA	TRBJ1-1	TRBV3-1/TRBV3-2	NA	CASSQPLEGVGTEAFF	TGTGCCAGCAGCCAACCACTAGAGGGGGTAGGCACTGAAGCTTTCTTT
NA	TRBJ1-4	TRBV7-2	TRBD1	CASSLYGQGGEKLFF	TGTGCCAGCAGCTTATATGGACAGGGCGGCGAAAAACTGTTTTTT
NA	TRBJ1-1	TRBV24-1	NA	CATVGQGNTEAFF	TGTGCCACGGTTGGGCAGGGGAACACTGAAGCTTTCTTT
NA	TRBJ1-4	TRBV7-9	NA	CASSRSGGWEKLFF	TGTGCCAGCAGCCGTTCGGGAGGTTGGGAAAAACTGTTTTTT
NA	TRBJ1-5	TRBV19	NA	CASSPRGQYINSNQPQHF	TGTGCCAGTAGTCCCCGTGGACAGTATATTAATAGCAATCAGCCCCAGCATTTT
once	TRBJ1-5	TRBV6-1	TRBD1	CASSEARTGRVNQPQHF	TGTGCCAGCAGTGAAGCAAGGACAGGGCGGGTCAATCAGCCCCAGCATTTT
NA	TRBJ2-3	TRBV7-2	NA	CASSLVGDTQYF	TGTGCCAGCAGCTTAGTTGGGGATACGCAGTATTTT
NA	TRBJ1-5	TRBV29-1	NA	CSVRAAEGPQHF	TGCAGCGTTCGAGCGGCCGAAGGGCCCCAGCATTTT
NA	TRBJ1-1	TRBV19	TRBD1	CASRWAGGANTEAFF	TGTGCCAGTAGATGGGCAGGGGGCGCGAACACTGAAGCTTTCTTT
NA	TRBJ1-2	TRBV2	NA	CASSVLGANYGYTF	TGTGCCAGCAGTGTACTGGGAGCTAACTATGGCTACACCTTC
NA	TRBJ1-1	TRBV20-1	NA	CSASHLGGREAFEGNTEAFF	TGCAGTGCTAGTCACCTCGGGGGCAGGGAGGCATTCGAGGGGAACACTGAAGCTTTCTTT
NA	TRBJ1-1	TRBV6-5	TRBD1	CASSYSRGQGNTEAFF	TGTGCCAGCAGTTACTCGAGGGGACAGGGGAACACTGAAGCTTTCTTT
NA	TRBJ2-1	TRBV11-2	TRBD2	CASSPSGGASEQFF	TGTGCCAGCAGTCCTAGCGGGGGGGCATCTGAGCAGTTCTTC
NA	TRBJ1-2	TRBV20-1	NA	CSASPFSQANYGYTF	TGCAGTGCTAGTCCCTTTTCACAGGCTAACTATGGCTACACCTTC
once	TRBJ1-1	TRBV9	NA	CASSLHSNTEAFF	TGTGCCAGCAGCCTACATAGCAACACTGAAGCTTTCTTT
once	TRBJ2-3	TRBV11-3	TRBD2	CASSLERGVFTDTQYF	TGTGCCAGCAGCCTCGAGCGGGGGGTGTTTACAGATACGCAGTATTTT
NA	TRBJ1-2	TRBV4-3	NA	CASSQDVGFGYTF	TGCGCCAGCAGCCAAGATGTAGGTTTTGGCTACACCTTC
NA	TRBJ2-3	TRBV10-1	TRBD1	CASIKTGGVADTQYF	TGCGCCAGCATTAAGACAGGGGGCGTAGCAGATACGCAGTATTTT
NA	TRBJ1-3	TRBV18	TRBD1	CASSPDGQGNTIYF	TGTGCCAGCTCACCAGATGGACAGGGGAACACCATATATTTT
once	TRBJ1-6	TRBV4-2	TRBD1	CASSQEGQGDSPLHF	TGTGCCAGCAGCCAAGAGGGACAGGGTGATTCACCCCTCCACTTT
NA	TRBJ2-2	TRBV9	NA	CASSVVEGRHTGELFF	TGTGCCAGCAGCGTAGTGGAGGGGAGGCACACCGGGGAGCTGTTTTTT
NA	TRBJ1-1	TRBV6-2/TRBV6-3	TRBD1	CASSQDRGLHLGNTEAFF	TGTGCCAGCAGTCAGGACAGGGGCCTCCATCTGGGGAACACTGAAGCTTTCTTT
NA	TRBJ2-7	TRBV6-5	TRBD1	CASRRDRAETYEQYF	TGTGCCAGCAGACGGGACAGGGCGGAGACCTACGAGCAGTACTTC
NA	TRBJ2-1	TRBV7-9	NA	CASSLVAGSYNEQFF	TGTGCCAGCAGCTTAGTGGCGGGATCCTACAATGAGCAGTTCTTC
few	TRBJ1-2	TRBV19	NA	CASSIEGYGYTF	TGTGCCAGTAGTATCGAGGGCTATGGCTACACCTTC
NA	TRBJ1-1	TRBV5-1	NA	CASSLADGAGTEAFF	TGCGCCAGCAGCTTGGCAGACGGGGCGGGAACTGAAGCTTTCTTT
NA	TRBJ2-7	TRBV19	NA	CATSLVARISYEQYF	TGTGCCACCTCCCTGGTGGCGAGGATATCATACGAGCAGTACTTC
NA	TRBJ2-7	TRBV6-6	NA	CASSYSGRGSEQYF	TGTGCCAGCAGTTACTCGGGGAGAGGGAGCGAGCAGTACTTC
NA	TRBJ2-2	TRBV5-8	TRBD2	CASSISGGSTGELFF	TGTGCCAGCAGCATTAGCGGGGGGAGCACCGGGGAGCTGTTTTTT
NA	TRBJ1-2	TRBV7-9	NA	CASSLVGQGINGYTF	TGTGCCAGCAGCTTAGTAGGTCAGGGGATTAATGGCTACACCTTC
NA	TRBJ2-1	TRBV16	NA	CASSQSSPPGNEQFF	TGTGCCAGCAGCCAATCCTCCCCCCCGGGCAATGAGCAGTTCTTC
NA	TRBJ1-5	TRBV19	NA	CASSIFSSNQPQHF	TGTGCCAGTAGTATTTTTAGTAGCAATCAGCCCCAGCATTTT